The 27 T cell receptor beta chains in this list originate from one sample, sequenced in a study of blood T cells in healthy people across ages. The use of a sample-barcoded 5' primer and a J-beta primer mix characterized a second PCR of about 7 to 12 cycles. Using its own MiXCR run on the 5' RACE reads, TCRdb lists one record per CDR3 protein. Counted here are about 800,000 distinct CDR3 sequences, 46% occurring once; the ten biggest clones make up roughly 18%. Sequencing used blood. These receptors all come from an elderly man in good health.

In this sample, this clonotype turned up once. This chain links TRBV25-1 with TRBJ2-5; the D gene is possibly TRBD2 (5 bases). The germline V gene encodes CDR1 MGHDK and CDR2 SYGVNS. This CDR3 comprises 13 residues. The CDR3 DNA reads as TGTGCTCGCGCGGCTAGTGGGAGTGAGACCCAGTACTTC. Protein: CARAASGSETQYF.

At least ten counts were recorded for this clonotype. The CDR3 region is CSVEDFGVNYGYTF. CDR3 coding DNA: TGCAGCGTTGAAGATTTTGGGGTAAACTATGGCTACACCTTC. The V gene is TRBV29-1, the J gene TRBJ1-2; unclear D gene. Germline V lookup: CDR1 SQVTM, CDR2 ANQGSEA. The CDR3 runs 14 residues. Trimming took 0 bases from V and 2 from J, leaving 10 bases between them.

The rearrangement links TRBV5-1 to TRBJ2-7; the match to TRBD2 covers 13 bases. The V segment lost 0 bases and the J segment 3 bases; nucleotides outside the gene matches: 6. The CDR3 runs to 17 residues. CDR1 is SGHRS, CDR2 YFSETQ, per germline. CDR3 region: CASSLAPTSGRFYEQYF. The CDR3, as DNA: TGCGCCAGCAGCTTGGCCCCGACTAGCGGGAGGTTCTACGAGCAGTACTTC.

The chain joins TRBV9 to TRBJ2-5; a weak D match, TRBD2 (6 bases). The DNA end is a closer match to TRBJ2-7, so the J assignment may be wrong. The CDR3 runs to 12 residues. Germline CDR1 reads SGDLS; CDR2 reads YYNGEE. The CDR3 protein is CASSGEDYEQYF. CDR3 coding DNA: TGTGCCAGCAGCGGGGAGGACTACGAGCAGTACTTC.

This clonotype was seen only a few times. The gene calls are TRBV12-3 or TRBV12-4 and TRBJ2-2, with D perhaps matching TRBD2 (5 bases). Between the trimmed V and J ends, which lost 3 bases and 0 bases, there was a span of 8 bases. The CDR3 has 15 residues. This CDR3 is CASSFRRPNTGELFF. The CDR3 bases are TGTGCCAGCAGTTTCAGGAGGCCGAACACCGGGGAGCTGTTTTTT.

The V call is TRBV4-2, the J call TRBJ2-3, with 8 bases aligning to TRBD2. The CDR3 length is 17 residues. CDR1 and CDR2 from the germline V gene are LGHNA and YNFKEQ. With 4 bases clipped from V and 0 bases from J, the junction kept 9 bases outside the gene matches. CDR3 coding DNA: TGTGCCAGCAGCCTAAGCGGGAGCGGGAGTAGCACAGATACGCAGTATTTT. Protein product: CASSLSGSGSSTDTQYF.

This clonotype turned up a few times. The chain combines TRBV21-1 with TRBJ2-5; the table's D call, TRBD1, has no DNA check behind it. TRBV21-1 has pseudogene status. There are 14 residues in the CDR3. CDR3: CASNRTGAPREQYF. The CDR3 bases are TGTGCCAGCAACCGGACAGGGGCTCCTAGAGAGCAGTACTTC.

This chain connects TRBV20-1 to TRBJ1-4, with 9 positions matching TRBD1. The CDR3 spans 16 residues. The ends lost 6 bases at V and 3 bases at J; junction bases unmatched: 11. In germline, CDR1 is DFQATT, CDR2 SNEGSKA (reference sequence). The CDR3 sequence is CSAQSGQGWANEKLFF. CDR3 coding DNA: TGCAGTGCCCAAAGCGGACAGGGGTGGGCTAATGAAAAACTGTTTTTT.

About this clonotype: A much larger clonotype is one base distant, so this may be a read error. The V call is TRBV11-2, the J call TRBJ2-1; 7 positions agree with TRBD2. Gene TRBJ2-7 matches the end of the DNA better, so the J call may be wrong. CDR3 size: 16 residues. Germline loops: CDR1 SGHAT, CDR2 FQNNGV. CDR3 coding DNA: TGTGCCAGCAGCTTAGGACTAGCAGGCTCCTACAATGAGCAGTACTTC. Protein sequence: CASSLGLAGSYNEQYF.

This clonotype was detected ten times or more. CDR3 sequence: CASSVGETEAFF. In DNA form, the CDR3 reads TGTGCCAGCAGTGTTGGGGAAACTGAAGCTTTCTTT. The chain couples TRBV6-1 to TRBJ1-1, with D uncertain. The CDR3 extends over 12 amino acids. Per germline, CDR1 MNHNS and CDR2 SASEGT. V lost 4 bases and J 5 bases, leaving 8 bases between the germline ends.

The chain links TRBV2 to TRBJ2-3; possible D gene TRBD2, 5 bases. The CDR3 consists of 15 residues. CDR1 and CDR2 (germline): SNHLY, FYNNEI. Trimming took 2 bases from V and 1 from J, leaving 10 bases between them. CDR3 protein: CASSETLARTDTQYF. In DNA, the CDR3 is TGTGCCAGCAGTGAAACGCTAGCCCGCACAGATACGCAGTATTTT.

The chain links TRBV7-2 to TRBJ2-1; 10 bases fit TRBD2. The CDR3 has 16 residues. The V segment lost 2 bases and the J segment 2 bases; nucleotides outside the gene matches: 3. Germline lookup yields CDR1 SGHTA and CDR2 FQGNSA. For the CDR3, the DNA is TGTGCCAGCAGCTTATCTAGCGGGAGCCCCTACAATGAGCAGTTCTTC. Encoded protein: CASSLSSGSPYNEQFF.

This clonotype was counted between two and nine times. The V and J genes are TRBV28 and TRBJ1-3; D is ambiguous. The germline V and J ends were trimmed by 7 bases and 2 bases, with 15 bases remaining between them. Germline CDR1 and CDR2: MDHEN and SYDVKM. The CDR3 loop spans 15 amino acids. In DNA form, the CDR3 reads TGTGCCAGCACCGCCCGAAGAGGGACTGGAAACACCATATATTTT. Translating gives CASTARRGTGNTIYF.

This clonotype was detected only a few times. V is TRBV7-2 and J is TRBJ2-1; 13 nucleotides align to TRBD2. Looked up from germline, CDR1 is SGHTA and CDR2 is FQGNSA. With V trimmed by 1 base and J by 0 bases, 9 bases remained unmatched. This CDR3 is 20 amino acids long. CDR3 sequence: CASSLGVGLAGVGSYNEQFF. CDR3 bases: TGTGCCAGCAGCTTAGGAGTAGGACTAGCGGGAGTAGGCTCCTACAATGAGCAGTTCTTC.

The chain employs TRBV20-1 and TRBJ2-1; D may be TRBD1 or TRBD2 (5 bases each). Germline V CDR1 and CDR2: DFQATT, SNEGSKA (reference sequence). V lost 4 bases to trimming and J lost 12 bases, with 22 bases between them. The length of the CDR3 is 14 residues. CDR3 nucleotides: TGCAGTGCTACCCGGGACCGGGATTATGGTGTGCAGTTCTTC. It translates to CSATRDRDYGVQFF.

A remark on this clonotype: A single base separates this from a much larger clone, so it may be a read error. The V gene is TRBV7-2, the J gene TRBJ2-7, with D hard to call. The J call is doubtful: the DNA matches TRBJ2-5 better. The CDR3 has 14 amino acids. Germline V gene lookup returns CDR1 SGHTA and CDR2 FQGNSA. CDR3 region: CASSLDLRVRTQYF. The CDR3 DNA reads as TGTGCCAGCAGCTTAGACTTACGGGTAAGGACCCAGTACTTC.

This chain connects TRBV10-3 to TRBJ2-5, with TRBD1 as a possible D gene (6 bases). V was pared by 10 bases and J by 4 bases, with 16 bases between. CDR1 ENHRY and CDR2 SYGVKD come from the germline V gene. The CDR3 extends over 13 amino acids. The CDR3 DNA reads as TGTGCCACGGGCACAGGGCAGGCAGAGACCCAGTACTTC. Its protein product is CATGTGQAETQYF.

The J gene is TRBJ2-1, the V gene TRBV15; 13 nucleotides align to TRBD2. Germline CDR1 LNHNV, CDR2 YYDKDF (reference sequence). The ends lost 2 bases at V and 4 bases at J; junction bases unmatched: 8. The CDR3 loop spans 18 amino acids. CDR3 sequence: CATSRRTSGGGLYNEQFF. The CDR3, as DNA: TGTGCCACCAGCAGAAGGACTAGCGGGGGTGGTTTGTACAATGAGCAGTTCTTC.

This clonotype was seen a few times. V gene TRBV28 combines with J gene TRBJ2-7; 11 bases map to TRBD1. V was pared by 5 bases and J by 7 bases, with 10 bases of the junction left unmatched. CDR1 is MDHEN and CDR2 is SYDVKM in the germline V gene. The CDR3 has 15 amino acids. The DNA for the CDR3 is TGTGCCAGCAGTCAATCCGGACAGGGGGCGAGTGAGCAGTACTTC. Translated, it gives CASSQSGQGASEQYF. Together with reference TRBV28 and TRBJ2-7, the CDR3 gives the full variable domain: DVKVTQSSRYLVKRTGEKVFLECVQDMDHENMFWYRQDPGLGLRLIYFSYDVKMKEKGDIPEGYSVSREKKERFSLILESASTNQTSMYLCASSQSGQGASEQYFGPGTRLTVT.

The chain links TRBV10-3 to TRBJ2-4, with D possibly TRBD1 on 6 matching bases. The better agreement between TRBJ2-7 and the DNA end casts doubt on the J call. The germline V gene has CDR1 ENHRY and CDR2 SYGVKD. The CDR3 contains 13 residues. Here the CDR3 reads CAISGTGSHEQYF. The CDR3 DNA reads as TGTGCCATCAGTGGAACAGGGTCCCACGAGCAGTACTTC.

The gene calls are TRBV5-1 and TRBJ2-7; 7 bases match TRBD2. The CDR3 sequence is 14 residues long. V shed 5 bases and J 5 bases; nucleotides not matched to a gene: 10. Germline V lookup: CDR1 SGHRS, CDR2 YFSETQ. In DNA, the CDR3 is TGCGCCAGCAGGGTCGGGACTAACTTGAACGAGCAGTACTTC. This encodes CASRVGTNLNEQYF.

This clonotype was counted a few times. V gene TRBV12-3 or TRBV12-4 combines with J gene TRBJ2-5; D is possibly TRBD1 (6 bases). V lost 2 bases and J lost 4, with 14 bases in between. The CDR3 covers 15 residues. The chain's CDR3 is CASSLSRTERETQYF. Here the CDR3 DNA reads TGTGCCAGCAGTTTATCCCGGACAGAGAGAGAGACCCAGTACTTC.

V usage is TRBV5-1 and J usage is TRBJ2-4; TRBD1 aligns across 10 bases. CDR1 SGHRS and CDR2 YFSETQ come from the germline V gene. V lost 4 bases, J lost 8 bases, and 9 bases stayed unmatched. The CDR3 totals 15 residues. CDR3 nucleotides: TGCGCCAGCAGCCCGTGGACAGGGGGTAGTGACATTCAGTACTTC. It is translated as CASSPWTGGSDIQYF.

This clonotype has just a few counts. The CDR3 sequence is CASSLGQGANSYEQYF. As DNA, the CDR3 is TGCGCCAGCAGCTTGGGACAGGGGGCGAACTCCTACGAGCAGTACTTC. V gene TRBV5-1 combines with J gene TRBJ2-7; TRBD1 matches 10 bases. The CDR3 has 16 residues. Unmatched junction bases numbered 3, after V lost 0 bases and J lost 0 bases. CDR1 is SGHRS, CDR2 YFSETQ, per germline.

This clonotype was found many times. The genes are TRBV29-1 and TRBJ2-1; 10 nucleotides line up with TRBD1. The CDR3 totals 16 residues. Germline assignment: CDR1 SQVTM and CDR2 ANQGSEA. Trimming removed 4 bases from V and 6 bases from J; junction bases left unmatched: 12. The chain's CDR3 is CSVVGVRGTGVNEQFF. CDR3 nucleotide sequence: TGCAGCGTTGTTGGAGTACGGGGGACAGGGGTCAATGAGCAGTTCTTC.

This clonotype was seen more than once but under ten times. The chain combines TRBV28 with TRBJ2-7; possibly TRBD2 for D (5 bases). The V end was cut by 4 bases, the J end by 6 bases, with 13 bases between. The CDR3 runs to 13 residues. The germline V gene encodes CDR1 MDHEN and CDR2 SYDVKM. The CDR3 DNA follows: TGTGCCAGCAGTTCAGACCGGACTGGCGAGCAGTACTTC. This encodes CASSSDRTGEQYF.

This chain joins TRBV9 and TRBJ2-7, with D possibly matching TRBD2 (6 bases). Deletions cut 4 bases from V and 6 bases from J, with 17 bases between. The length of the CDR3 is 14 residues. Looked up from germline, CDR1 is SGDLS and CDR2 is YYNGEE. The DNA for the CDR3 is TGTGCCAGCAGCTCCCGGGGGTGGGGCGCCGAGCAGTACTTC. As protein: CASSSRGWGAEQYF. The complete variable domain, with remaining parts taken from reference TRBV9 and TRBJ2-7, reads DSGVTQTPKHLITATGQRVTLRCSPRSGDLSVYWYQQSLDQGLQFLIQYYNGEERAKGNILERFSAQQFPDLHSELNLSSLELGDSALYFCASSSRGWGAEQYFGPGTRLTVT.